This T cell receptor (beta chain) comes out of a study of cytomegalovirus exposure and HLA in healthy donors. Study-level background: There were 350 to 450 genotyped donors. Of these, 75% to 90% fell in the genetic ancestry cluster associated with self-reported Caucasian donors.

This clone was picked up a small number of times. The primer mix had 60 Vbeta and 13 Jbeta primers. Sequenced by immunoSEQ multiplex PCR; TCRdb stores in-frame clones only, minus some. The sample yields roughly 130,000 clones, 74% seen once. Specimen: PBMCs. This clonotype originated in a woman in her 50s in good health and CMV-seropositive.

CDR3 in DNA: TGTGCCAGCTCACCGGATCGACAGAGCTATGGCTACACCTTC. Amino acid sequence: CASSPDRQSYGYTF. The J gene is TRBJ1-2, the V gene TRBV18, with D possibly being TRBD1 (5 bases). The CDR3 loop spans 14 amino acids. V lost 3 bases, J lost 4 bases, and 12 bases lay in between. Per the germline V gene, CDR1 is KGHSH and CDR2 is LQKENI.